This T cell receptor (beta chain) was captured by sequencing in a study of regulatory T cells in long-lasting Graves disease. Both iRepertoire HTBI primers and Arm-PCR of CDR3 regions were used to build the TCR beta libraries. TCRdb ran MiXCR on the multiplex PCR reads and lists one entry per CDR3 protein. The repertoire has about 210,000 distinct CDR3 sequences, roughly a fifth of them found once; the top ten carry about 10%. This clonotype was observed many times. Time point defined: newly diagnosed GD, antithyroid drugs for less than 3 months. RNA isolated from PBMCs was used to make the TCR library. These data were likewise used in another study, on T cells in Graves' hyperthyroidism and ophthalmopathy. As that report states: The study enrolled patients aged 18 to 65 with newly diagnosed hyperthyroidism of under 2 months' duration. First-round RT-PCR with HTBI primers amplified the TCR CDR3 region.

This TCR was sampled from a woman aged 25 to 39 with Graves disease. Sequenced here: peripheral blood mononuclear cells (PBMCs), sampled at new diagnosis, from a patient treated with antithyroid drugs.

The CDR3 sequence is CASSWQGLASGRTTGELFF. Here the CDR3 DNA reads TGTGCCAGCAGTTGGCAGGGGCTGGCTAGCGGGAGAACCACCGGGGAGCTGTTTTTT. This chain joins TRBV6-5 and TRBJ2-2, with TRBD2 identical over 10 bases. CDR3 length: 19 amino acids. Germline CDR1 MNHEY, CDR2 SVGAGI. V was clipped by 4 bases and J by 4 bases; unmatched bases: 15.